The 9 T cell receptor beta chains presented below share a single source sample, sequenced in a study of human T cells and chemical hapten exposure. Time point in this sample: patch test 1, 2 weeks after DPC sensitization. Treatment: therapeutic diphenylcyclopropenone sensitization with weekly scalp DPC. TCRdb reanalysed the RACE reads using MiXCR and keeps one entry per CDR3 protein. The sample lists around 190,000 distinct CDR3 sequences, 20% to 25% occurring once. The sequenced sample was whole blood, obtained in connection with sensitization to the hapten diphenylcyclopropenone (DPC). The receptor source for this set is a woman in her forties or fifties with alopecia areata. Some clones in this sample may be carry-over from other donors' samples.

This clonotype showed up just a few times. CDR3 nucleotide sequence: TGCAGTGCTAGAGCAGGGGGAGGGAACACCGGGGAGCTGTTTTTT. This gives the protein CSARAGGGNTGELFF. The chain joins TRBV20-1 to TRBJ2-2; perhaps TRBD1 as D (7 bases). The CDR3 spans 15 residues. Deletions cut 1 base from V and 1 base from J, with 10 bases between. From germline, CDR1 is DFQATT and CDR2 SNEGSKA (reference sequence).

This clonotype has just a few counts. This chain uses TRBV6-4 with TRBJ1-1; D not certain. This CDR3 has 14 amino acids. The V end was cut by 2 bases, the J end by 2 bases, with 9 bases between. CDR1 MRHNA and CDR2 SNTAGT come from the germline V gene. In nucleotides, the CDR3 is TGTGCCAGCAGTGACCCCGGTTTTAACACTGAAGCTTTCTTT. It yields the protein CASSDPGFNTEAFF.

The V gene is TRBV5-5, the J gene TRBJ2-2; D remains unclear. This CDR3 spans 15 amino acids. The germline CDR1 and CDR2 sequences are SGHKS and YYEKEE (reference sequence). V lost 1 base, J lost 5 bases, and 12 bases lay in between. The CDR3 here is CASSLLVGSTGELFF. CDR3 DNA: TGTGCCAGCAGCTTGTTGGTAGGAAGTACCGGGGAGCTGTTTTTT.

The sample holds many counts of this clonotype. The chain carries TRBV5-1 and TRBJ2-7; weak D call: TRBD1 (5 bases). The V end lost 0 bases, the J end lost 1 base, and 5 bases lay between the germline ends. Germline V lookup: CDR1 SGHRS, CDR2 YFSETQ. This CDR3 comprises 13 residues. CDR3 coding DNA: TGCGCCAGCAGCTTGGGACAGTCCTACGAGCAGTACTTC. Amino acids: CASSLGQSYEQYF. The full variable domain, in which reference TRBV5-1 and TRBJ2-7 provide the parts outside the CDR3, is KAGVTQTPRYLIKTRGQQVTLSCSPISGHRSVSWYQQTPGQGLQFLFEYFSETQRNKGNFPGRFSGRQFSNSRSEMNVSTLELGDSALYLCASSLGQSYEQYFGPGTRLTVT.

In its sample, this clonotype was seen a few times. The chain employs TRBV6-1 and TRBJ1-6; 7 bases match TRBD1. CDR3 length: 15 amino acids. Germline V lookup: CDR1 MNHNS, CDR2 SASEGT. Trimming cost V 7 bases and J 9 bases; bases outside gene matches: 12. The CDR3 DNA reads TGTGCCAGCACCTCAGGGGGGATAAATGGTTCACCCCTCCACTTT. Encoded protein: CASTSGGINGSPLHF.

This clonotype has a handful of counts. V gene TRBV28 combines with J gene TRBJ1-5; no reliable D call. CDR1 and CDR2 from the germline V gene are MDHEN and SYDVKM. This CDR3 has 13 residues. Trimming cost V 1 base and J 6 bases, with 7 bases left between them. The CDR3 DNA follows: TGTGCCAGCAGTTTATTGCCCCCTCAGCCCCAGCATTTT. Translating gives CASSLLPPQPQHF.

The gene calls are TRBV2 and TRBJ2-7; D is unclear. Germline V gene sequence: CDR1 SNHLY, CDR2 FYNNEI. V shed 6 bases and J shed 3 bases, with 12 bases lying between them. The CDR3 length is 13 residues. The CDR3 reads CASRSGPLYEQYF. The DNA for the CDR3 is TGTGCCAGCAGATCCGGGCCACTCTACGAGCAGTACTTC. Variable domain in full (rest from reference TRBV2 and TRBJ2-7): EPEVTQTPSHQVTQMGQEVILRCVPISNHLYFYWYRQILGQKVEFLVSFYNNEISEKSEIFDDQFSVERPDGSNFTLKIRSTKLEDSAMYFCASRSGPLYEQYFGPGTRLTVT.

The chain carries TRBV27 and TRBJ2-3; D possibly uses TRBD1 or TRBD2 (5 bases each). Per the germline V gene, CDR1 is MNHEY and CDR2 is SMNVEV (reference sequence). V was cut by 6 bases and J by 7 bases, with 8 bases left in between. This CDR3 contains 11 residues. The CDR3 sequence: CASRGPYTQYF. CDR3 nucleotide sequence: TGTGCCAGCAGGGGACCATATACGCAGTATTTT.

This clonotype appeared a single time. CDR3 sequence (DNA): TGCGCCAGCAGCTCCTATAGCGGGAGTAACAGAGGCGAGCAGTACTTC. Amino acid sequence: CASSSYSGSNRGEQYF. The genes are TRBV5-1 and TRBJ2-7; TRBD2 agrees at 9 bases. The CDR3 extends over 16 amino acids. J lost 6 bases, V lost 3 bases, and 13 bases had no gene match. CDR1 is SGHRS and CDR2 is YFSETQ in the germline V gene.